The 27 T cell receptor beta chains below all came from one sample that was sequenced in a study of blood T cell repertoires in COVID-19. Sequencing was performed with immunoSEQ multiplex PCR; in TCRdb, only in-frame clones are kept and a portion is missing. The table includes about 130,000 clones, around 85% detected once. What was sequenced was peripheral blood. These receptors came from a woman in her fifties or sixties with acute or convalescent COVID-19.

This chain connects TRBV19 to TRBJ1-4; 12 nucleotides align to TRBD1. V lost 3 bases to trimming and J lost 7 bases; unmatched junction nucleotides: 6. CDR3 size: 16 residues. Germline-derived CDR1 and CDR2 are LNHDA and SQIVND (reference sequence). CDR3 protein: CASSITGQGATEKLFF. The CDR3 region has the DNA TGTGCCAGTAGTATCACGGGACAGGGGGCTACTGAAAAACTGTTTTTT.

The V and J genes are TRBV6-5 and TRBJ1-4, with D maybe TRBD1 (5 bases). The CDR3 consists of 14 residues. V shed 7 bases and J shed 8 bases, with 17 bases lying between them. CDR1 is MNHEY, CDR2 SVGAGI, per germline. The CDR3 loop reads CASKIGQGSEKLFF. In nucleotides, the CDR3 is TGTGCCAGCAAGATCGGTCAGGGAAGCGAAAAACTGTTTTTT.

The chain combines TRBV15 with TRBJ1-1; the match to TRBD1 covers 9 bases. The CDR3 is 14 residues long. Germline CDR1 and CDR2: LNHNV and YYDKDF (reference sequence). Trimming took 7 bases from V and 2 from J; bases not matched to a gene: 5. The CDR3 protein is CATKTGGLNTEAFF. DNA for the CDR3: TGTGCCACCAAGACAGGGGGGTTAAACACTGAAGCTTTCTTT.

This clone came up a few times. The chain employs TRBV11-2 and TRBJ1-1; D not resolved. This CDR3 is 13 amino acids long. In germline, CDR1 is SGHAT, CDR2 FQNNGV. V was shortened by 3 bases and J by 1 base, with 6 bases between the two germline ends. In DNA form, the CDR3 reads TGTGCCAGCAGCTTTCAACAGAACACTGAAGCTTTCTTT. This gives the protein CASSFQQNTEAFF. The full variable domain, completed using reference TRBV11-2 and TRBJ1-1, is EAGVAQSPRYKIIEKRQSVAFWCNPISGHATLYWYQQILGQGPKLLIQFQNNGVVDDSQLPKDRFSAERLKGVDSTLKIQPAKLEDSAVYLCASSFQQNTEAFFGQGTRLTVV.

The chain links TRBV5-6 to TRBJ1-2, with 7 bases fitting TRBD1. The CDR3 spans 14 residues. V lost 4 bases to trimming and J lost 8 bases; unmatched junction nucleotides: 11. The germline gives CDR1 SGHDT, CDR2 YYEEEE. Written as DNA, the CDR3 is TGTGCCAGCAGCCGACTAACAGGGGCGGGGGGCTACACCTTC. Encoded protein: CASSRLTGAGGYTF.

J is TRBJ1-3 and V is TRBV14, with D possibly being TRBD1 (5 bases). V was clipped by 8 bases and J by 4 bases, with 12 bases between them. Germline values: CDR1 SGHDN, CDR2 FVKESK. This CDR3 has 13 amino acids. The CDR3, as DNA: TGTGCCAGCGGAGGGGCAGGGGGAAACACCATATATTTT. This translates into CASGGAGGNTIYF. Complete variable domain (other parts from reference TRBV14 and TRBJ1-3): EAGVTQFPSHSVIEKGQTVTLRCDPISGHDNLYWYRRVMGKEIKFLLHFVKESKQDESGMPNNRFLAERTGGTYSTLKVQPAELEDSGVYFCASGGAGGNTIYFGEGSWLTVV.

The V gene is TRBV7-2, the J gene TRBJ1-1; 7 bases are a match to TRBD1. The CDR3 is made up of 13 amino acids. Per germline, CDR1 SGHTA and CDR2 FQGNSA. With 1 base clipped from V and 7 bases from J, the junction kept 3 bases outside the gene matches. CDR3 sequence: CASSLGQGGEAFF. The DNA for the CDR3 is TGTGCCAGCAGCTTAGGACAGGGCGGTGAAGCTTTCTTT. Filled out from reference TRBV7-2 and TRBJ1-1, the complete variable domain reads GAGVSQSPSNKVTEKGKDVELRCDPISGHTALYWYRQSLGQGLEFLIYFQGNSAPDKSGLPSDRFSAERTGGSVSTLTIQRTQQEDSAVYLCASSLGQGGEAFFGQGTRLTVV.

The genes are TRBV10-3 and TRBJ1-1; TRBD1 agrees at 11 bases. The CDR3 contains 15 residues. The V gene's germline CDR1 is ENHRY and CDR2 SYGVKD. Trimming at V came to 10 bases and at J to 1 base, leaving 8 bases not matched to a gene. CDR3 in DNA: TGTGCCACCATACCGGGACAGGGGGGGAACACTGAAGCTTTCTTT. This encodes CATIPGQGGNTEAFF.

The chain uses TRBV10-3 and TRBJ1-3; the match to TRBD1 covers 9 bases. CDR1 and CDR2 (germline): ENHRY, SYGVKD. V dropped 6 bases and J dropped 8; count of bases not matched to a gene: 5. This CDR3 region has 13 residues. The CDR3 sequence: CAIRQGAEDTIYF. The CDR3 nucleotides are TGTGCCATCAGACAGGGGGCGGAGGACACCATATATTTT.

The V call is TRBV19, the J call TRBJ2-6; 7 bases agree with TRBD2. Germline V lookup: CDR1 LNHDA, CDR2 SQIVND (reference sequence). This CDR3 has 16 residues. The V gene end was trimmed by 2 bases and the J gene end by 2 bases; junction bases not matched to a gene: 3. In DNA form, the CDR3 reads TGTGCCAGTAGTATAAATGCGGGGGCTGGGGCCAACGTCCTGACTTTC. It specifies CASSINAGAGANVLTF.

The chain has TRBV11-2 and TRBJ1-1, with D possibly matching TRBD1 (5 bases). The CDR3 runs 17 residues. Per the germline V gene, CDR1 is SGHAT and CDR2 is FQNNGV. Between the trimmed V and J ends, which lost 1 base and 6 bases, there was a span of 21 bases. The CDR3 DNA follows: TGTGCCAGCAGCTTAGGCGGCGTGGGGGGGGGACGGCCTGAAGCTTTCTTT. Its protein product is CASSLGGVGGGRPEAFF.

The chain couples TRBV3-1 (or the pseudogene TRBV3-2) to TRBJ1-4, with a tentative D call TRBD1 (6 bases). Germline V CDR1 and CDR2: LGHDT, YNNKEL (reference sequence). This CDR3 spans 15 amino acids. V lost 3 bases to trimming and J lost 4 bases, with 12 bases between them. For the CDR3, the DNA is TGTGCCAGCAGCCAGGGGGCGGGCCTTAATGAAAAACTGTTTTTT. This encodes CASSQGAGLNEKLFF.

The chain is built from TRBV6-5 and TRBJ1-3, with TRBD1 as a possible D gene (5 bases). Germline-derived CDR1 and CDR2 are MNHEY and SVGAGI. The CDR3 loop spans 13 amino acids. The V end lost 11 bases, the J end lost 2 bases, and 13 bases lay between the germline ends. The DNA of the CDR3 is TGTGCCGGGGCGCAGGGAACTGGAAACACCATATATTTT. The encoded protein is CAGAQGTGNTIYF.

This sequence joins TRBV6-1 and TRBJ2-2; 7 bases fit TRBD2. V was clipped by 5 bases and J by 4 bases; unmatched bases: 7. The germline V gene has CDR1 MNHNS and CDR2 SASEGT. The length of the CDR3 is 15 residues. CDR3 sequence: CASSFLAAGTGELFF. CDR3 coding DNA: TGTGCCAGCAGTTTCCTAGCGGCCGGCACCGGGGAGCTGTTTTTT.

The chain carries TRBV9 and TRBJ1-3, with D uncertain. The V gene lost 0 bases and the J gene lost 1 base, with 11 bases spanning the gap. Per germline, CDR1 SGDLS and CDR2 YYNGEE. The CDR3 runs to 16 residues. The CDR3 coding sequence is TGTGCCAGCAGCGTAGGCCCCCCCAGATCTGGAAACACCATATATTTT. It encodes CASSVGPPRSGNTIYF. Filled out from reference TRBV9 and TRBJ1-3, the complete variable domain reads DSGVTQTPKHLITATGQRVTLRCSPRSGDLSVYWYQQSLDQGLQFLIQYYNGEERAKGNILERFSAQQFPDLHSELNLSSLELGDSALYFCASSVGPPRSGNTIYFGEGSWLTVV.

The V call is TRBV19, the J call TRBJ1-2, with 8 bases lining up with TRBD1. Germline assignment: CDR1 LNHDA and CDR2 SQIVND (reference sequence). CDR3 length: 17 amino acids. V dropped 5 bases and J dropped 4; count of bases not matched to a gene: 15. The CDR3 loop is CASSGNPGGENGYGYTF. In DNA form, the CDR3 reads TGTGCCAGTAGTGGCAATCCAGGGGGCGAAAACGGCTATGGCTACACCTTC.

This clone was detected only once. The CDR3 DNA reads TGTGCCAGCAGTGAAAACGGGGGGTGGAGGAACACTGAAGCTTTCTTT. Its protein product is CASSENGGWRNTEAFF. V and J are TRBV6-1 and TRBJ1-1; D may be TRBD1 (5 bases). The CDR3 runs 16 residues. Trimming stripped 2 bases from V and 1 base from J, with 14 bases between. Per germline, CDR1 MNHNS and CDR2 SASEGT.

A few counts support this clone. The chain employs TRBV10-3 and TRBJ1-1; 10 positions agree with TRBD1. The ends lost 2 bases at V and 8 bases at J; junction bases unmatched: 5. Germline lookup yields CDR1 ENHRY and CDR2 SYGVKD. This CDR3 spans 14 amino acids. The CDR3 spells CAISERGTGEEAFF. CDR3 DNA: TGTGCCATCAGTGAGAGGGGGACAGGGGAAGAAGCTTTCTTT.

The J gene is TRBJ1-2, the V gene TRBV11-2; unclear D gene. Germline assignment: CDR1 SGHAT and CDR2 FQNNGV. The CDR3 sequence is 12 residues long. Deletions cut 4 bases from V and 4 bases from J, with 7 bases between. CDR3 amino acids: CASSSEAYGYTF. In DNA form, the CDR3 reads TGTGCCAGCAGCTCGGAGGCCTATGGCTACACCTTC.

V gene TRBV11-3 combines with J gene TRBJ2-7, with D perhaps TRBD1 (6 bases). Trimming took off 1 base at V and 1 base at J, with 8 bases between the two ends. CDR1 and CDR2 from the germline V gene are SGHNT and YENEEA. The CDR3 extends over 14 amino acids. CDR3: CASSLGGTSYEQYF. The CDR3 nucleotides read TGTGCCAGCAGCTTAGGGGGGACATCCTACGAGCAGTACTTC.

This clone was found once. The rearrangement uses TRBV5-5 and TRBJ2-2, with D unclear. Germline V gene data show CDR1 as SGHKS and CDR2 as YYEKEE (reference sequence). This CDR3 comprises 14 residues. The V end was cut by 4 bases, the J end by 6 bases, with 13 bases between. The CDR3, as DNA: TGTGCCAGCAGCCTCGGTCCCGCGGCCGGGGAGCTGTTTTTT. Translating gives CASSLGPAAGELFF.

CDR3 coding DNA: TGTGCCAGCAGTAGACAGACAACTAATGAAAAACTGTTTTTT. It specifies CASSRQTTNEKLFF. V is TRBV13 and J is TRBJ1-4; D is possibly TRBD1 (5 bases). Germline V gives CDR1 PRHDT, CDR2 FYEKMQ (reference sequence). V was cut by 6 bases and J by 0 bases, with 8 bases left in between. The CDR3 length is 14 residues.

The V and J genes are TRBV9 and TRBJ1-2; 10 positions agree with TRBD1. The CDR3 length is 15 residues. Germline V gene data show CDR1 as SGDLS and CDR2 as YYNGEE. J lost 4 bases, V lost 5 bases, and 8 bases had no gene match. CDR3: CASSVQRTGGYGYTF. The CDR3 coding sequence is TGTGCCAGCAGTGTGCAACGGACAGGGGGCTATGGCTACACCTTC.

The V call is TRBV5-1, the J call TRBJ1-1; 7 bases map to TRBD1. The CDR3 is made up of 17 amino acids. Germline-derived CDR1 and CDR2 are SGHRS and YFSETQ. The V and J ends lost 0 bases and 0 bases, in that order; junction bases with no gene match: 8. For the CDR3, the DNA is TGCGCCAGCAGCTTGGGCGGACCGGGACAGTTGAACACTGAAGCTTTCTTT. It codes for CASSLGGPGQLNTEAFF.

DNA of the CDR3: TGTGCCAGCAGTGAGCAGGGGGGAAACTATGGCTACACCTTC. Residues: CASSEQGGNYGYTF. The chain has TRBV2 and TRBJ1-2; TRBD1 matches at 7 bases. The ends lost 3 bases at V and 2 bases at J; junction bases unmatched: 3. CDR1 is SNHLY and CDR2 is FYNNEI in the germline V gene. CDR3 length equals 14 residues.

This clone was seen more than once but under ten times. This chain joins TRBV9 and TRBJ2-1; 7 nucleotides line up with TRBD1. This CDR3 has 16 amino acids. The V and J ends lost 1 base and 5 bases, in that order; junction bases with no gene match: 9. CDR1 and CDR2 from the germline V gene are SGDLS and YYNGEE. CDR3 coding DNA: TGTGCCAGCAGCGTAAGTATGGGACAGCTAAACAATGAGCAGTTCTTC. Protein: CASSVSMGQLNNEQFF. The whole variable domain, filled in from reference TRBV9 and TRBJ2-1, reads DSGVTQTPKHLITATGQRVTLRCSPRSGDLSVYWYQQSLDQGLQFLIQYYNGEERAKGNILERFSAQQFPDLHSELNLSSLELGDSALYFCASSVSMGQLNNEQFFGPGTRLTVL.

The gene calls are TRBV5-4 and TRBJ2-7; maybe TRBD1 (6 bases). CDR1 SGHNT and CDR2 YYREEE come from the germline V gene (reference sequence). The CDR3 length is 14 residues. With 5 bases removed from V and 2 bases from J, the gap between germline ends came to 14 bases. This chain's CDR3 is CASRQQGKTYEQYF. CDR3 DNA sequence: TGTGCCAGCAGACAACAGGGTAAGACCTACGAGCAGTACTTC.